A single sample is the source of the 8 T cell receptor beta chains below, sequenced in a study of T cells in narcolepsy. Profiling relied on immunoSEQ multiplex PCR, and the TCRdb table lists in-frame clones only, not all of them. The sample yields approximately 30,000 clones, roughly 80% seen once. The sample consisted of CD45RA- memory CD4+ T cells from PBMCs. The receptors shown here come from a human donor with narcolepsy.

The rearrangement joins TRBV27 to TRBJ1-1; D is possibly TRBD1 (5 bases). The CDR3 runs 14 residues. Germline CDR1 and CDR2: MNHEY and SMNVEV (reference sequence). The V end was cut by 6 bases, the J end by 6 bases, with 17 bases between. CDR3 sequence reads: CASRDTLIGAEAFF. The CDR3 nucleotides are TGTGCCAGCAGGGACACCCTGATTGGCGCTGAAGCTTTCTTT.

The CDR3 loop is CSVGTSLETQYF. CDR3 DNA: TGCAGCGTTGGGACTAGCTTGGAGACCCAGTACTTC. The chain joins TRBV29-1 to TRBJ2-5, with TRBD2 matching over 8 bases. V lost 4 bases to trimming and J lost 5 bases; unmatched junction nucleotides: 3. Germline-derived CDR1 and CDR2 are SQVTM and ANQGSEA. CDR3 length: 12 residues.

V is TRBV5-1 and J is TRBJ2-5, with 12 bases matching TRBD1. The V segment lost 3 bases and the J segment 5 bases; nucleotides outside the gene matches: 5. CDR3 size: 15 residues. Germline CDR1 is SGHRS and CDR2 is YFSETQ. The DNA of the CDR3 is TGCGCCAGCAGCTGGGGGACAGGGGGCCGGGAGACCCAGTACTTC. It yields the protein CASSWGTGGRETQYF.

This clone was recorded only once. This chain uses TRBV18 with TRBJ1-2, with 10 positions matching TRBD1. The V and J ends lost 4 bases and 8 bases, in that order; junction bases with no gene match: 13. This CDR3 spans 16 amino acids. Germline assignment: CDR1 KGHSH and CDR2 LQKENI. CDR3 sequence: CASSRLERDRGYGYTF. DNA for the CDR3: TGTGCCAGCTCACGACTGGAGAGGGACAGGGGATACGGCTACACCTTC.

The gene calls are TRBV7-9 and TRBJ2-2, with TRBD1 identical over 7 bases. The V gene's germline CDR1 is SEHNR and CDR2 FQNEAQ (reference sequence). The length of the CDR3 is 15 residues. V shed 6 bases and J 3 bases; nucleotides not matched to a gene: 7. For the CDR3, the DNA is TGTGCCAGCAGGCCAAGGGGGCTCGACACCGGGGAGCTGTTTTTT. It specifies CASRPRGLDTGELFF.

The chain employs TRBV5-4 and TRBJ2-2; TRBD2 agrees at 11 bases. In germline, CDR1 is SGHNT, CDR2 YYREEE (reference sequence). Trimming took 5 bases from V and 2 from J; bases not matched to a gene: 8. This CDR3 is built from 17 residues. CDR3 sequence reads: CASRFGLAGGNTGELFF. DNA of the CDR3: TGTGCCAGCAGGTTCGGGCTAGCGGGGGGAAACACCGGGGAGCTGTTTTTT.

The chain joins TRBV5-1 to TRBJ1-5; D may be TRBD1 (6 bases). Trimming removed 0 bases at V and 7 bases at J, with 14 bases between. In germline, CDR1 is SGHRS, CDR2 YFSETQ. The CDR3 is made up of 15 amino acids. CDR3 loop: CASSLVQGMGQPQHF. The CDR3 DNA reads TGCGCCAGCAGCTTGGTTCAGGGGATGGGGCAGCCCCAGCATTTT.

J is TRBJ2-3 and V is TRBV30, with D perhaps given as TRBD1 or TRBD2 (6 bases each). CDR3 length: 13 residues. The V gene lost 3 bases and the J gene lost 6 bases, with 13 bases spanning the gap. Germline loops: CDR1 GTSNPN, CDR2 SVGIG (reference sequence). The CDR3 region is CAWRLRGGDTQYF. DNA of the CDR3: TGTGCCTGGAGACTCCGAGGGGGGGATACGCAGTATTTT.